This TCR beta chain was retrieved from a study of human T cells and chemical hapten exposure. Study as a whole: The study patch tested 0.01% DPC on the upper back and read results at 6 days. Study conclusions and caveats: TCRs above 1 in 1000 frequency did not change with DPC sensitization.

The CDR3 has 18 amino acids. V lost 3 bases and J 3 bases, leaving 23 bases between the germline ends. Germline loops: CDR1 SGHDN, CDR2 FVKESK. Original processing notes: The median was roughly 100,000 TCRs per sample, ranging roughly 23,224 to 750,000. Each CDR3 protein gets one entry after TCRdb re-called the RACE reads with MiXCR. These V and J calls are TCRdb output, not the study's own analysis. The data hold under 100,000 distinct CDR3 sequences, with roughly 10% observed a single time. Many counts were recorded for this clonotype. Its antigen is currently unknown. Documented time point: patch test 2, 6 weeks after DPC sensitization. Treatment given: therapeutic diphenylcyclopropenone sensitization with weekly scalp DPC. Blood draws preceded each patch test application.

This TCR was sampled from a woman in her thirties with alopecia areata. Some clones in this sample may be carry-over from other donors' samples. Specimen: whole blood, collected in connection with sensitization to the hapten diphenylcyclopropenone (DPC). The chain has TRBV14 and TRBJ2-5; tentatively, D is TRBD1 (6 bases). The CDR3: CASSHPGQSLAGKETQYF. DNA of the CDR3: TGTGCCAGCAGCCATCCCGGACAGTCCCTTGCGGGCAAAGAGACCCAGTACTTC.